This T cell receptor (beta chain) was captured in a study of OX40 agonist ivuxolimab in advanced cancers. Study details: About 40% of patients had received prior checkpoint inhibitor therapy.

Germline CDR1 is SQVTM and CDR2 is ANQGSEA. The J segment lost 0 bases and the V segment lost 3 bases, leaving 8 bases of the junction unmatched. The CDR3 length is 17 residues. The table came from immunoSEQ multiplex PCR; TCRdb's copy has only in-frame clones and leaves some out. The table lists around 40,000 clones, 75% to 90% of them singletons. Findings and caveats of the study: The 0.1-3.0 mg/kg partial responders had among the lowest clonal expansion.

Remarks on this clone: Its antigen is not identified.

The sequence was obtained from an adult with an advanced solid tumor such as melanoma, head and neck, liver or kidney cancer. The chain combines TRBV29-1 with TRBJ2-3, with 11 bases lining up with TRBD2. Sample: CD4+ or CD8+ T cells sorted from blood, taken in a trial of the OX40 agonist ivuxolimab. The CDR3: CSVDSPWTSGSTDTQYF. The CDR3 bases are TGCAGCGTTGATTCCCCATGGACTAGCGGGAGCACAGATACGCAGTATTTT.